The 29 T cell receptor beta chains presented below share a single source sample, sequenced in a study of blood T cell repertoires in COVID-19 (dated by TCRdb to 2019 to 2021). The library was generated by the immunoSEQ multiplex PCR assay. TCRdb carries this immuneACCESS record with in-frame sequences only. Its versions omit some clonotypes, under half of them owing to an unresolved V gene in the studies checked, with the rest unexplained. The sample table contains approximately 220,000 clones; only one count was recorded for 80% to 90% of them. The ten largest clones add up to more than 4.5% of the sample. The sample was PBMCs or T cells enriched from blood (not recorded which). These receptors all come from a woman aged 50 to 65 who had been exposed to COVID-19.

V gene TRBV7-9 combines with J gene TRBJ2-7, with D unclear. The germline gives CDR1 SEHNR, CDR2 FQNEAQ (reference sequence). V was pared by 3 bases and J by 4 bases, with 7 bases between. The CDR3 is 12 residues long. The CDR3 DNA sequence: TGTGCCAGCAGCTTCGTTAGTTACGAGCAGTACTTC. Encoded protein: CASSFVSYEQYF.

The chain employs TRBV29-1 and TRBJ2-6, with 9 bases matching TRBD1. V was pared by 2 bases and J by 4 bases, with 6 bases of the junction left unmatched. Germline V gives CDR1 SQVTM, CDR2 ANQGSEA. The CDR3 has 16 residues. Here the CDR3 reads CSVEWDRESGANVLTF. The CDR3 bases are TGCAGCGTTGAATGGGACAGGGAGAGCGGGGCCAACGTCCTGACTTTC.

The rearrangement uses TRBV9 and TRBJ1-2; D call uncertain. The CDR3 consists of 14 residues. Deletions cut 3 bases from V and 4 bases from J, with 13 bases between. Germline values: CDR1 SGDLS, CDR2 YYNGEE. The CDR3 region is CASSGGGRLYGYTF. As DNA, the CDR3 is TGTGCCAGCAGCGGGGGAGGGCGGCTCTATGGCTACACCTTC. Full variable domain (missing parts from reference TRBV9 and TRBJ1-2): DSGVTQTPKHLITATGQRVTLRCSPRSGDLSVYWYQQSLDQGLQFLIQYYNGEERAKGNILERFSAQQFPDLHSELNLSSLELGDSALYFCASSGGGRLYGYTFGSGTRLTVV.

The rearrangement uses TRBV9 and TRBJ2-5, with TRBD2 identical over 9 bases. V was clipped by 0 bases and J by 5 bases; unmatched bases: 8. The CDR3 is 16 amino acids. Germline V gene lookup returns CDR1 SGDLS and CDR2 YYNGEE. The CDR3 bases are TGTGCCAGCAGCGTAGGGGAGCGGGGGGCCGAGGAGACCCAGTACTTC. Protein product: CASSVGERGAEETQYF.

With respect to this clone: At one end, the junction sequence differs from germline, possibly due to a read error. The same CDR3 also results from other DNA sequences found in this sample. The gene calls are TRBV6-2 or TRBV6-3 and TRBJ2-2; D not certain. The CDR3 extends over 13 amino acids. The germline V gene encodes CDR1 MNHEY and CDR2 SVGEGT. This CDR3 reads CASSSTRSGELFF. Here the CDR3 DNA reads TGTGCTAGCAGTTCTACTCGTTCCGGGGAGCTGTTTTTT.

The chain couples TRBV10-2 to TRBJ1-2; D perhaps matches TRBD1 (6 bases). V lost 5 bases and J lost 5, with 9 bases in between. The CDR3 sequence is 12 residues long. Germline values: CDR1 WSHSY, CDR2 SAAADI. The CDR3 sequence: CASSPTGYGYTF. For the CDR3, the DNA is TGCGCCAGCAGTCCGACAGGTTATGGCTACACCTTC.

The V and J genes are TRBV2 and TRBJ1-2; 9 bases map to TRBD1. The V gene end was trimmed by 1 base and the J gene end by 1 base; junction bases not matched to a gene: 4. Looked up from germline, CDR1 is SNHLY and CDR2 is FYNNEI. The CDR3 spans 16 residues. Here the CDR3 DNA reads TGTGCCAGCAGTGAAGGGACAGGGGTTTATAACTATGGCTACACCTTC. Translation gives CASSEGTGVYNYGYTF.

The CDR3 sequence is CASSLGVRGNTEAFF. CDR3 sequence (DNA): TGTGCCAGCAGCTTAGGGGTGCGGGGGAACACTGAAGCTTTCTTT. V is TRBV11-2 and J is TRBJ1-1; no reliable D call. Germline values: CDR1 SGHAT, CDR2 FQNNGV. The CDR3 sequence is 15 residues long. The ends were cut back, 1 base at V and 1 base at J, with 10 bases in the middle.

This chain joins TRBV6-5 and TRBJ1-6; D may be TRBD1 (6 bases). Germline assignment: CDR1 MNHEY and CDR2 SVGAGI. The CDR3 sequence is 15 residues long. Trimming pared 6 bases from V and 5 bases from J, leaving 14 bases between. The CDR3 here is CASRGWGGDNSPLHF. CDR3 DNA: TGTGCCAGCAGGGGGTGGGGGGGCGATAATTCACCCCTCCACTTT.

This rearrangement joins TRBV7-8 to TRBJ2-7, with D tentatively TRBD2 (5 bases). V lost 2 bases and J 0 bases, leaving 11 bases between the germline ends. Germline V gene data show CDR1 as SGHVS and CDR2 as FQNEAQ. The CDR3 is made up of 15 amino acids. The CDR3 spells CASSLRRVSSYEQYF. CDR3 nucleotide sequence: TGTGCCAGCAGCTTAAGGCGGGTCAGCTCCTACGAGCAGTACTTC.

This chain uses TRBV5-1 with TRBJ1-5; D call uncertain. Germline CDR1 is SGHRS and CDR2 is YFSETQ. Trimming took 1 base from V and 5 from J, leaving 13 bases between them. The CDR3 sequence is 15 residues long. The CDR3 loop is CASSLTSPQDQPQHF. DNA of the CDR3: TGCGCCAGCAGCTTGACAAGTCCGCAGGATCAGCCCCAGCATTTT.

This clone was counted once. The CDR3 region is CASRLANTGELFF. CDR3 nucleotide sequence: TGTGCCAGCAGGTTGGCCAACACCGGGGAGCTGTTTTTT. The V call is TRBV6-6, the J call TRBJ2-2; D is unclear. The ends were cut back, 6 bases at V and 2 bases at J, with 7 bases in the middle. This CDR3 region has 13 residues. CDR1 is MNHNY, CDR2 SVGAGI, per germline (reference sequence).

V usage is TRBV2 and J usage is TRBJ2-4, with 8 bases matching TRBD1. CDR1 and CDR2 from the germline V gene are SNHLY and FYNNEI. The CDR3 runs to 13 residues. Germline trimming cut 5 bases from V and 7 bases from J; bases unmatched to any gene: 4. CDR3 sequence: CASSQDRVNIQYF. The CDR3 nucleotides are TGTGCCAGCAGTCAGGACAGGGTGAACATTCAGTACTTC.

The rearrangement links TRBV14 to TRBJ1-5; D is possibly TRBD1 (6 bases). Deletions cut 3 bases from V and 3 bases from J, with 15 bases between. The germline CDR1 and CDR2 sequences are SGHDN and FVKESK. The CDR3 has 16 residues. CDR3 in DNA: TGTGCCAGCAGCCACGACAGGAAAGGCAACAATCAGCCCCAGCATTTT. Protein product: CASSHDRKGNNQPQHF.

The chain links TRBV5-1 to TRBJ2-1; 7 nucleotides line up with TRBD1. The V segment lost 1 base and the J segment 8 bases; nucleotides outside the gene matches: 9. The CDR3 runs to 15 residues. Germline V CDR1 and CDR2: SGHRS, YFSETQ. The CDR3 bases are TGCGCCAGCAGCTTGAGTTCAGGGGGTGTCGATGAGCAGTTCTTC. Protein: CASSLSSGGVDEQFF. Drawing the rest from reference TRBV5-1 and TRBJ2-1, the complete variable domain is KAGVTQTPRYLIKTRGQQVTLSCSPISGHRSVSWYQQTPGQGLQFLFEYFSETQRNKGNFPGRFSGRQFSNSRSEMNVSTLELGDSALYLCASSLSSGGVDEQFFGPGTRLTVL.

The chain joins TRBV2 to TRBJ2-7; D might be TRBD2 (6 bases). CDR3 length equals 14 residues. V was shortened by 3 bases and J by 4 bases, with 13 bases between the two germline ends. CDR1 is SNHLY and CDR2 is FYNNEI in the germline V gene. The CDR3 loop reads CASSDREVRYEQYF. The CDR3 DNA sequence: TGTGCCAGCAGTGACAGGGAGGTGAGGTACGAGCAGTACTTC. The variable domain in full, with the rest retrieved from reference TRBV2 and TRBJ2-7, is EPEVTQTPSHQVTQMGQEVILRCVPISNHLYFYWYRQILGQKVEFLVSFYNNEISEKSEIFDDQFSVERPDGSNFTLKIRSTKLEDSAMYFCASSDREVRYEQYFGPGTRLTVT.

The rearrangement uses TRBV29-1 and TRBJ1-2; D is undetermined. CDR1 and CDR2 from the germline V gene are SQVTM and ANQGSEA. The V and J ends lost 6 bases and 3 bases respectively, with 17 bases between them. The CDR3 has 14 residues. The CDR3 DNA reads TGCAGCGTCCTAGACCCCAAGCGCTACTATGGCTACACCTTC. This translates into CSVLDPKRYYGYTF.

In nucleotides, the CDR3 is TGTGCCAGCAGTGAATCTAAGGGAGGGGCTCAGCAGTACTTC. Amino acid sequence: CASSESKGGAQQYF. The V and J genes are TRBV2 and TRBJ2-7, with 7 bases matching TRBD2. This CDR3 is 14 amino acids long. The V and J ends lost 2 bases and 8 bases, in that order; junction bases with no gene match: 9. Germline-derived CDR1 and CDR2 are SNHLY and FYNNEI.

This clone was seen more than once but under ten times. CDR3 nucleotide sequence: TGTGCCAGCAGCTCCCCCCCGGGACAGAGTGCCGACTATGGCTACACCTTC. Its protein is CASSSPPGQSADYGYTF. V is TRBV7-9 and J is TRBJ1-2; 7 bases line up with TRBD1. There are 17 residues in the CDR3. Trimming cost V 4 bases and J 3 bases; bases outside gene matches: 14. CDR1 and CDR2 from the germline V gene are SEHNR and FQNEAQ (reference sequence).

The CDR3 sequence is CASSPRRGGQMTNTEAFF. The CDR3 DNA follows: TGTGCCAGCAGCCCCCGTCGGGGGGGGCAGATGACGAACACTGAAGCTTTCTTT. The chain uses TRBV7-9 and TRBJ1-1; D perhaps matches TRBD1 (6 bases). CDR1 is SEHNR and CDR2 is FQNEAQ in the germline V gene (reference sequence). This CDR3 is built from 18 residues. V was pared by 5 bases and J by 1 base, with 23 bases between.

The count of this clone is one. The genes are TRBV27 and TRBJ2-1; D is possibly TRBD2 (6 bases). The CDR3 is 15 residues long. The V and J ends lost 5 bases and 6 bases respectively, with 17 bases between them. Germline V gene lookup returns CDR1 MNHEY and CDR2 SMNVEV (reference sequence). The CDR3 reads CASSLPGLKVNEQFF. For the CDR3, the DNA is TGTGCCAGCAGTCTACCGGGACTGAAGGTCAATGAGCAGTTCTTC.

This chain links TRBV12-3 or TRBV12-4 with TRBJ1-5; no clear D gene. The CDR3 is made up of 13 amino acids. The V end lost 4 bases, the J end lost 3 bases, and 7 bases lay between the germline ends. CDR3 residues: CASSWQYNQPQHF. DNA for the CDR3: TGTGCCAGCAGTTGGCAGTACAATCAGCCCCAGCATTTT.

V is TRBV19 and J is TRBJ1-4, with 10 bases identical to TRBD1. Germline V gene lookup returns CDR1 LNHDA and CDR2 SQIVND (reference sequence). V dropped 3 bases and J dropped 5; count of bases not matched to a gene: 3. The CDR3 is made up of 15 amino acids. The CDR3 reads CASSILGQGNEKLFF. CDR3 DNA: TGTGCCAGTAGTATTTTGGGACAGGGGAATGAAAAACTGTTTTTT.

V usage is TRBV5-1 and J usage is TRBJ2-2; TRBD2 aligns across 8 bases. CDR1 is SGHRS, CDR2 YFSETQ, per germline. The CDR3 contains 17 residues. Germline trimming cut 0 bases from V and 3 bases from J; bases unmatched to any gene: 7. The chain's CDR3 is CASSLATSGTYTGELFF. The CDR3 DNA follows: TGCGCCAGCAGCTTGGCAACTAGCGGAACTTACACCGGGGAGCTGTTTTTT.

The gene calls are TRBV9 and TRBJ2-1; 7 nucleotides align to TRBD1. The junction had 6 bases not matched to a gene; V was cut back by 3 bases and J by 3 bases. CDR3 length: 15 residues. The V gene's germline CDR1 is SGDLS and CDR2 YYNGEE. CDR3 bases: TGTGCCAGCAGCGCTGGGGACAGAAGCTACAATGAGCAGTTCTTC. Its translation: CASSAGDRSYNEQFF.

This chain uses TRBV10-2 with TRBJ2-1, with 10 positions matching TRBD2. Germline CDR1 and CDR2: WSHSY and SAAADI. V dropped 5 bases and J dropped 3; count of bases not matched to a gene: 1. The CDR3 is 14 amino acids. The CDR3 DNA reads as TGCGCCAGCAGTACTAGCGGGGTCTACAATGAGCAGTTCTTC. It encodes CASSTSGVYNEQFF.

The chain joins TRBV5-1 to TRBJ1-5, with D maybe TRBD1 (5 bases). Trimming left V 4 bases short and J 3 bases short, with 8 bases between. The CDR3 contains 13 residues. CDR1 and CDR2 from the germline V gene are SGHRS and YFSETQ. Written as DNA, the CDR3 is TGCGCCAGCAGCCTAGGGGTCAATCAGCCCCAGCATTTT. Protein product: CASSLGVNQPQHF.

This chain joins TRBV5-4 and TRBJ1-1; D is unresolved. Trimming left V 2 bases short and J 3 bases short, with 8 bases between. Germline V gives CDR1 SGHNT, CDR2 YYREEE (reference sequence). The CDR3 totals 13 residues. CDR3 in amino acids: CASSFGRDTEAFF. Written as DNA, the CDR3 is TGTGCCAGCAGCTTCGGGAGGGACACTGAAGCTTTCTTT.

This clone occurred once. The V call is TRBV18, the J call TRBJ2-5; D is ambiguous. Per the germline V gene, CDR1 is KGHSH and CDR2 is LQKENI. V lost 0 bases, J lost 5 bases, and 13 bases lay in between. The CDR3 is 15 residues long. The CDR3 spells CASSPPSTAAETQYF. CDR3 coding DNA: TGTGCCAGCTCACCACCCTCGACGGCGGCGGAGACCCAGTACTTC.